The rows below give T cell receptor beta chains drawn from one sample of a study of cytomegalovirus exposure and HLA in healthy donors. Profiled with immunoSEQ multiplex PCR; TCRdb holds only in-frame clones, not every one. The top ten hold roughly 2.6% of the sample, which has approximately 150,000 clones, 65% to 85% seen once. The sample comprised PBMCs. The receptors stem from a woman in her 40s in good health and CMV-seropositive. Both conserved end residues are part of each CDR3. The order of the fields is J gene, clone size, V gene, D gene, CDR3 protein, CDR3 DNA. D genes are given only for firm matches. Size is omitted from some rows. Given values are once, few, many or a class for expanded clones.

J gene: TRBJ2-1; clone size: few; V gene: TRBV19; D gene: TRBD1; CDR3 protein: CASSWGQGSYNEQFF; CDR3 DNA: TGTGCCAGTAGTTGGGGACAGGGAAGCTACAATGAGCAGTTCTTC
J gene: TRBJ2-7; clone size: once; V gene: TRBV6-5; D gene: TRBD1; CDR3 protein: CASSDRVTYEQYF; CDR3 DNA: TGTGCCAGCAGTGACAGGGTCACCTACGAGCAGTACTTC
J gene: TRBJ2-2; clone size: .; V gene: TRBV12-5; D gene: TRBD2; CDR3 protein: CASGLSPGLADTGELFF; CDR3 DNA: TGTGCTAGTGGTTTGAGCCCGGGACTAGCAGACACCGGGGAGCTGTTTTTT
J gene: TRBJ1-5; clone size: .; V gene: TRBV18; D gene: .; CDR3 protein: CASSPNGSNQPQHF; CDR3 DNA: TGTGCCAGCTCACCAAATGGCAGCAATCAGCCCCAGCATTTT
J gene: TRBJ2-5; clone size: .; V gene: TRBV5-1; D gene: .; CDR3 protein: CASSREIQETQYF; CDR3 DNA: TGCGCCAGCAGCCGAGAGATACAAGAGACCCAGTACTTC
J gene: TRBJ2-1; clone size: .; V gene: TRBV30; D gene: TRBD2; CDR3 protein: CAWSVLSGRAYNEQFF; CDR3 DNA: TGTGCCTGGAGTGTACTGAGCGGGAGGGCCTACAATGAGCAGTTCTTC
J gene: TRBJ1-5; clone size: few; V gene: TRBV5-1; D gene: TRBD1; CDR3 protein: CASSRTGDGNQPQHF; CDR3 DNA: TGCGCCAGCAGCCGAACAGGGGATGGCAATCAGCCCCAGCATTTT
J gene: TRBJ2-5; clone size: .; V gene: TRBV5-1; D gene: .; CDR3 protein: CASSLAGYQETQYF; CDR3 DNA: TGCGCCAGCAGCTTGGCGGGGTACCAAGAGACCCAGTACTTC
J gene: TRBJ2-3; clone size: .; V gene: TRBV5-6; D gene: .; CDR3 protein: CASSRRTDTQYF; CDR3 DNA: TGTGCCAGCAGCCGCCGGACAGATACGCAGTATTTT
J gene: TRBJ2-7; clone size: .; V gene: TRBV7-8; D gene: TRBD2; CDR3 protein: CASSLRGVAGSYEQYF; CDR3 DNA: TGTGCCAGCAGCTTAAGAGGGGTAGCGGGCTCCTACGAGCAGTACTTC
J gene: TRBJ1-2; clone size: once; V gene: TRBV28; D gene: TRBD1; CDR3 protein: CASSFPTGGLVYGYTF; CDR3 DNA: TGTGCCAGCAGTTTCCCGACAGGGGGCCTTGTCTATGGCTACACCTTC
J gene: TRBJ2-7; clone size: .; V gene: TRBV7-8; D gene: TRBD2; CDR3 protein: CASSLVSGARWEQYF; CDR3 DNA: TGTGCCAGCAGCTTAGTAAGCGGGGCGCGGTGGGAGCAGTACTTC
J gene: TRBJ1-4; clone size: few; V gene: TRBV4-3; D gene: .; CDR3 protein: CASSQRLNEKLFF; CDR3 DNA: TGCGCCAGCAGCCAAAGACTGAATGAAAAACTGTTTTTT
J gene: TRBJ1-2; clone size: .; V gene: TRBV9; D gene: TRBD1; CDR3 protein: CASSLHGTGVYGYTF; CDR3 DNA: TGTGCCAGCAGCTTACACGGGACAGGGGTTTATGGCTACACCTTC
J gene: TRBJ2-4; clone size: once; V gene: TRBV30; D gene: TRBD1; CDR3 protein: CAWGTERNIQYF; CDR3 DNA: TGTGCCTGGGGGACAGAGAGAAACATTCAGTACTTC
J gene: TRBJ1-5; clone size: .; V gene: TRBV6-1; D gene: TRBD1; CDR3 protein: CASTATGMIQPQHF; CDR3 DNA: TGTGCCAGCACCGCGACAGGGATGATCCAGCCCCAGCATTTT
J gene: TRBJ2-7; clone size: .; V gene: TRBV7-7; D gene: .; CDR3 protein: CASSLAAGRSYEQYF; CDR3 DNA: TGTGCCAGCAGCTTAGCGGCGGGGCGATCCTACGAGCAGTACTTC
J gene: TRBJ2-3; clone size: .; V gene: TRBV19; D gene: .; CDR3 protein: CASSIGGRSPTDTQYF; CDR3 DNA: TGTGCCAGTAGTATAGGAGGGCGCAGCCCCACAGATACGCAGTATTTT
J gene: TRBJ2-5; clone size: .; V gene: TRBV2; D gene: .; CDR3 protein: CASSESGGQTQYF; CDR3 DNA: TGTGCCAGCAGTGAGAGCGGTGGGCAGACCCAGTACTTC
J gene: TRBJ1-4; clone size: .; V gene: TRBV30; D gene: .; CDR3 protein: CAWGDQSELFF; CDR3 DNA: TGTGCCTGGGGTGATCAGTCCGAACTGTTTTTT
J gene: TRBJ2-7; clone size: .; V gene: TRBV2; D gene: TRBD2; CDR3 protein: CASSGTSGRDEQYF; CDR3 DNA: TGTGCCAGCAGTGGGACTAGCGGGAGAGACGAGCAGTACTTC
J gene: TRBJ2-7; clone size: .; V gene: TRBV7-9; D gene: .; CDR3 protein: CASSGRSYEQYF; CDR3 DNA: TGTGCCAGCAGCGGCCGGAGTTACGAGCAGTACTTC
J gene: TRBJ1-1; clone size: .; V gene: TRBV19; D gene: .; CDR3 protein: CASTPTTANTEAFF; CDR3 DNA: TGTGCCAGTACCCCGACGACAGCTAACACTGAAGCTTTCTTT
J gene: TRBJ2-1; clone size: .; V gene: TRBV7-6; D gene: TRBD2; CDR3 protein: CASSSTSVSSYNEQFF; CDR3 DNA: TGTGCCAGCAGCTCCACTAGCGTTAGCTCCTACAATGAGCAGTTCTTC
J gene: TRBJ2-7; clone size: few; V gene: TRBV6-1; D gene: .; CDR3 protein: CASSEGWTGYEQYF; CDR3 DNA: TGTGCCAGCAGTGAAGGGTGGACGGGATACGAGCAGTACTTC
J gene: TRBJ1-2; clone size: .; V gene: TRBV27; D gene: TRBD1; CDR3 protein: CASSRGQGNGYTF; CDR3 DNA: TGTGCCAGCAGTCGTGGACAGGGGAATGGCTACACCTTC
J gene: TRBJ2-1; clone size: .; V gene: TRBV27; D gene: TRBD2; CDR3 protein: CASSSFAAGGPYEQFF; CDR3 DNA: TGTGCCAGCAGTTCCTTTGCAGCGGGGGGGCCTTATGAGCAGTTCTTC
J gene: TRBJ2-1; clone size: .; V gene: TRBV6-1; D gene: .; CDR3 protein: CASSEGRGLVF; CDR3 DNA: TGTGCCAGCAGTGAAGGGCGGGGACTGGTCTTC
J gene: TRBJ1-4; clone size: .; V gene: TRBV5-1; D gene: .; CDR3 protein: CASSLDSPNEKLFF; CDR3 DNA: TGCGCCAGCAGCTTGGACAGCCCTAATGAAAAACTGTTTTTT
J gene: TRBJ1-1; clone size: .; V gene: TRBV19; D gene: TRBD1; CDR3 protein: CASSILSGTGNTEAFF; CDR3 DNA: TGTGCCAGTAGTATCCTATCCGGGACAGGCAACACTGAAGCTTTCTTT
J gene: TRBJ1-5; clone size: .; V gene: TRBV6-1; D gene: .; CDR3 protein: CASTGRTRNQPQHF; CDR3 DNA: TGTGCCAGCACCGGGAGGACTCGGAATCAGCCCCAGCATTTT
J gene: TRBJ2-7; clone size: .; V gene: TRBV7-9; D gene: .; CDR3 protein: CASSLERDIQYF; CDR3 DNA: TGTGCCAGCAGCTTAGAGAGGGACATCCAGTACTTC
J gene: TRBJ2-3; clone size: .; V gene: TRBV2; D gene: TRBD2; CDR3 protein: CASRSSAGLAGGDTQYF; CDR3 DNA: TGTGCCAGCAGGTCCTCAGCCGGACTAGCGGGGGGAGATACGCAGTATTTT